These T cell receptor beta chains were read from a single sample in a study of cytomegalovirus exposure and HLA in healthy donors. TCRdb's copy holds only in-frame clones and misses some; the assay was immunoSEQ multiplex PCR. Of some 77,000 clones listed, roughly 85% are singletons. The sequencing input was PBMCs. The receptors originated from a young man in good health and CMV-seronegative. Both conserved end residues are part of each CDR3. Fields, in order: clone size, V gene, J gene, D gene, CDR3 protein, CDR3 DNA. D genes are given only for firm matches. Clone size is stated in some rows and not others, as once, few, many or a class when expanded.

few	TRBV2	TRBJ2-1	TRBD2	CASFRGRGEQFF	TGTGCCAGCTTTAGAGGGAGGGGTGAGCAGTTCTTC
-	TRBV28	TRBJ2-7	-	CASSMDTVSYEQYF	TGTGCCAGCAGTATGGACACTGTATCCTACGAGCAGTACTTC
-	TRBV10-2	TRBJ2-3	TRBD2	CASGWTSGTDTQYF	TGCGCCAGCGGTTGGACTAGCGGTACAGATACGCAGTATTTT
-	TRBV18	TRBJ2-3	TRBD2	CASSPSGLATDTQYF	TGTGCCAGCTCACCATCGGGACTAGCCACAGATACGCAGTATTTT
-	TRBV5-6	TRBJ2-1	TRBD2	CASRGLGGSEQFF	TGTGCCAGCCGCGGACTAGGTGGGAGTGAGCAGTTCTTC
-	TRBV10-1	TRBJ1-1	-	CASRTAKNTEAFF	TGCGCCAGCAGGACAGCAAAGAACACTGAAGCTTTCTTT
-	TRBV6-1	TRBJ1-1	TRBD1	CASREGALGPAFF	TGTGCCAGCAGGGAGGGGGCCCTGGGCCCAGCTTTCTTT
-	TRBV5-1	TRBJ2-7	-	CASSLLPAGSYEQYF	TGCGCCAGCAGCTTGCTTCCAGCGGGCTCCTACGAGCAGTACTTC
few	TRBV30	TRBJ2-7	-	CAWSPGSPRYEQYF	TGTGCCTGGAGCCCAGGCAGCCCACGCTACGAGCAGTACTTC
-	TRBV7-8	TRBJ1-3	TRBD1	CASSMWTGPKGNTIYF	TGTGCCAGCAGCATGTGGACAGGACCAAAGGGGAACACCATATATTTT
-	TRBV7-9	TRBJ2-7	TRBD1	CASSFRGEQYF	TGTGCCAGCAGCTTCAGGGGGGAGCAGTACTTC
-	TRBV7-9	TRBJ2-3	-	CASSSRSGQPADTQYF	TGTGCCAGCAGCTCCCGTTCAGGACAGCCGGCAGATACGCAGTATTTT
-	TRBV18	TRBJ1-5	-	CASSPENWAGVSNNQPQHF	TGTGCCAGCTCACCCGAGAACTGGGCAGGGGTGAGTAACAATCAGCCCCAGCATTTT